A single T cell receptor (beta chain) is shown here with its context. Its specificity is not known. The data belong to a study of cytomegalovirus exposure and HLA in healthy donors. Study observations and caveats: The majority of TCR sequences were rare, yet some public TCRs appeared in many donors. Apart from CMV serostatus, no immune exposure information was available.

PCR employed 60 Vbeta and 13 Jbeta primers. In the original analysis: In a later analysis, roughly 11 million of approximately 86 million unique beta chains occurred in at least two donors. Repertoires were generated with immunoSEQ multiplex PCR, while TCRdb's copy carries only in-frame clones and drops some. The V and J calls and clone size were taken over from that table, and D and trimming were inferred from the DNA. This table has 150,000 to 170,000 clones, more than 75% appearing once. V shed 4 bases and J 2 bases; nucleotides not matched to a gene: 10. Looked up from germline, CDR1 is SGHTA and CDR2 is FQGTGA. This CDR3 spans 17 amino acids.

The chain uses TRBV7-3 and TRBJ2-2; 7 bases align to TRBD1. The source is a woman aged 40 to 50 in good health and CMV-seropositive. The sample comprised PBMCs. CDR3 DNA: TGTGCCAGCAGCTCCGTGGCAGGGGGTCTAAACACCGGGGAGCTGTTTTTT. It codes for CASSSVAGGLNTGELFF. Complete variable domain (other parts from reference TRBV7-3 and TRBJ2-2): GAGVSQTPSNKVTEKGKYVELRCDPISGHTALYWYRQSLGQGPEFLIYFQGTGAADDSGLPNDRFFAVRPEGSVSTLKIQRTERGDSAVYLCASSSVAGGLNTGELFFGEGSRLTVL.